Shown below are 14 T cell receptor beta chains from a single sample sequenced in a study of blood T cell repertoires in COVID-19. Here immunoSEQ multiplex PCR was the method, and the copy in TCRdb shows in-frame clones only, minus some. Among around 290,000 clones listed, approximately 89% were seen once. Sequenced input: peripheral blood. These receptors all stem from a woman aged 45-60 years who had recovered from COVID-19.

The V and J genes are TRBV18 and TRBJ2-1; 8 nucleotides agree with TRBD1. Trimming cost V 0 bases and J 6 bases; bases outside gene matches: 4. Germline values: CDR1 KGHSH, CDR2 LQKENI. This CDR3 region has 15 residues. Here the CDR3 DNA reads TGTGCCAGCTCACCACCACAGGGGGAATTCAATGAGCAGTTCTTC. Translating it yields CASSPPQGEFNEQFF.

The chain is built from TRBV28 and TRBJ1-2; 7 positions agree with TRBD1. Germline V lookup: CDR1 MDHEN, CDR2 SYDVKM. This CDR3 has 14 amino acids. V dropped 5 bases and J dropped 3; count of bases not matched to a gene: 6. DNA for the CDR3: TGTGCCAGCAGTCCATTCGGGACAGACTATGGCTACACCTTC. It encodes CASSPFGTDYGYTF.

This chain connects TRBV2 to TRBJ1-1; D call uncertain. V lost 5 bases and J 12 bases, leaving 10 bases between the germline ends. The CDR3 has 10 amino acids. Germline CDR1 is SNHLY and CDR2 is FYNNEI. The CDR3 DNA is TGTGCCAGCAGTTACGGGGAGACTTTCTTT. Its protein is CASSYGETFF.

This clone is a singleton in its sample. This rearrangement joins TRBV10-3 to TRBJ2-1; possible D gene TRBD2, 5 bases. CDR1 ENHRY and CDR2 SYGVKD come from the germline V gene. V was clipped by 10 bases and J by 5 bases, with 15 bases between them. The CDR3 consists of 13 residues. CDR3 in DNA: TGTGCCACCGGGAAGGTGACTAACAATGAGCAGTTCTTC. Protein sequence: CATGKVTNNEQFF.

The chain carries TRBV7-2 and TRBJ1-2; the match to TRBD1 covers 9 bases. Germline CDR1 SGHTA, CDR2 FQGNSA. CDR3 length: 12 amino acids. V shed 5 bases, J shed 11 bases, and the junction held 6 bases outside the gene matches. The CDR3 DNA follows: TGTGCCAGCAGCCCGGGACAGGGCAGATACACCTTC. Its protein product is CASSPGQGRYTF.

The rearrangement links TRBV15 to TRBJ2-5, with 10 bases matching TRBD2. The junction had 3 bases not matched to a gene; V was cut back by 0 bases and J by 2 bases. In germline, CDR1 is LNHNV, CDR2 YYDKDF (reference sequence). This CDR3 region has 16 residues. The chain's CDR3 is CATSRELAGVQETQYF. The CDR3 DNA sequence: TGTGCCACCAGCAGAGAGCTAGCGGGGGTACAAGAGACCCAGTACTTC. The full variable domain, its missing parts supplied by reference TRBV15 and TRBJ2-5, is DAMVIQNPRYQVTQFGKPVTLSCSQTLNHNVMYWYQQKSSQAPKLLFHYYDKDFNNEADTPDNFQSRRPNTSFCFLDIRSPGLGDTAMYLCATSRELAGVQETQYFGPGTRLLVL.

With regard to this clone: Distinct nucleotide sequences in the sample also encode this CDR3. The CDR3 DNA sequence: TGTGCCACCAGCCGTCAGGGGGCCTATGGCTACACCTTC. Translation gives CATSRQGAYGYTF. The chain carries TRBV15 and TRBJ1-2; TRBD1 agrees at 8 bases. Germline-derived CDR1 and CDR2 are LNHNV and YYDKDF (reference sequence). Trimming took 5 bases from V and 4 from J; bases not matched to a gene: 3. The CDR3 extends over 13 amino acids.

V gene TRBV5-4 combines with J gene TRBJ2-1; 13 nucleotides agree with TRBD2. The ends lost 1 base at V and 8 bases at J; junction bases unmatched: 0. The germline CDR1 and CDR2 sequences are SGHNT and YYREEE (reference sequence). This CDR3 comprises 14 residues. The chain's CDR3 is CASSLTSGGDEQFF. CDR3 nucleotides: TGTGCCAGCAGCTTGACTAGCGGGGGGGATGAGCAGTTCTTC.

V and J are TRBV11-2 and TRBJ1-1, with TRBD1 identical over 10 bases. V shed 7 bases and J 8 bases; nucleotides not matched to a gene: 7. Germline CDR1 and CDR2: SGHAT and FQNNGV. The length of the CDR3 is 13 residues. CDR3 DNA sequence: TGTGCCAGCATGGCGGACAGGGGGGCGGAAGCTTTCTTT. The encoded protein is CASMADRGAEAFF.

V and J are TRBV28 and TRBJ2-6; D is unclear. V was clipped by 3 bases and J by 1 base, with 4 bases between them. The CDR3 spans 14 residues. Germline V gene lookup returns CDR1 MDHEN and CDR2 SYDVKM. CDR3 loop: CASSFPSGANVLTF. The CDR3 DNA reads TGTGCCAGCAGTTTCCCTTCTGGGGCCAACGTCCTGACTTTC. The full variable domain, its missing parts supplied by reference TRBV28 and TRBJ2-6, is DVKVTQSSRYLVKRTGEKVFLECVQDMDHENMFWYRQDPGLGLRLIYFSYDVKMKEKGDIPEGYSVSREKKERFSLILESASTNQTSMYLCASSFPSGANVLTFGAGSRLTVL.

This chain joins TRBV19 and TRBJ1-4; D ambiguous. The CDR3 has 14 residues. V was pared by 9 bases and J by 7 bases, with 18 bases between. Germline loops: CDR1 LNHDA, CDR2 SQIVND (reference sequence). The CDR3 spells CASRAPGSSEKLFF. CDR3 sequence (DNA): TGTGCCAGCCGGGCCCCGGGGAGCTCTGAAAAACTGTTTTTT.

The chain is built from TRBV6-6 and TRBJ1-5; 9 bases match TRBD1. With V trimmed by 4 bases and J by 3 bases, 1 base remained unmatched. Germline V CDR1 and CDR2: MNHNY, SVGAGI (reference sequence). The CDR3 covers 14 residues. CDR3 sequence (DNA): TGTGCCAGCAGTTGGGACAGGGTCAATCAGCCCCAGCATTTT. Protein product: CASSWDRVNQPQHF.

This clone showed up just once. The chain joins TRBV28 to TRBJ2-7, with D perhaps TRBD1 (7 bases). Germline values: CDR1 MDHEN, CDR2 SYDVKM. This CDR3 is 13 amino acids long. V was pared by 5 bases and J by 3 bases, with 11 bases between. CDR3 DNA sequence: TGTGCCAGCAGTCTCAGGGGGGACTACGAGCAGTACTTC. Translation: CASSLRGDYEQYF.

The chain links TRBV28 to TRBJ2-7; 7 positions match TRBD1. The germline V gene has CDR1 MDHEN and CDR2 SYDVKM. This CDR3 comprises 16 residues. V lost 6 bases to trimming and J lost 6 bases; unmatched junction nucleotides: 17. CDR3 amino acids: CASSSPQGVGTSEQYF. CDR3 DNA sequence: TGTGCCAGCAGCTCACCCCAGGGGGTCGGAACGAGCGAGCAGTACTTC.